The rows below give T cell receptor beta chains drawn from one sample of a study of cytomegalovirus exposure and HLA in healthy donors. Some clones are missing from TCRdb's copy, which holds only in-frame ones; the method was immunoSEQ multiplex PCR. Among about 130,000 clones listed, 65% to 80% were seen once. The sequenced sample consisted of PBMCs. Receptors originate from a middle-aged man in good health and CMV-seronegative. Both conserved end residues are part of each CDR3. D genes are given only for firm matches. Size tells how often a clone was seen (once, few, many) or the class of an expanded clone, and some rows leave it out.

CDR3 protein	CDR3 DNA	clone size	D gene	V gene	J gene
CASSLTGEGEAFF	TGCGCCAGCAGCCTGACAGGGGAGGGTGAAGCTTTCTTT	-	TRBD1	TRBV5-1	TRBJ1-1
CASSPRDSEIGEKLFF	TGTGCCAGCAGTCCCCGGGACAGCGAAATTGGTGAAAAACTGTTTTTT	-	TRBD1	TRBV28	TRBJ1-4
CASSGGLADYQETQYF	TGTGCCAGCAGCGGGGGACTAGCGGACTACCAAGAGACCCAGTACTTC	-	TRBD2	TRBV9	TRBJ2-5
CASSLALAGGPNNEQFF	TGTGCCAGCAGCTTGGCGCTAGCGGGAGGACCAAACAATGAGCAGTTCTTC	-	TRBD2	TRBV5-6	TRBJ2-1
CASSFLAGLYNEQFF	TGTGCCAGCAGTTTTCTTGCGGGGCTCTACAATGAGCAGTTCTTC	-	-	TRBV28	TRBJ2-1
CASSLARGQPMNTEAFF	TGTGCCAGCAGCTTGGCAAGAGGGCAGCCCATGAACACTGAAGCTTTCTTT	-	-	TRBV5-5	TRBJ1-1
CASSLDSLGQPEAFF	TGTGCCAGCAGCTTAGATTCGTTGGGGCAGCCTGAAGCTTTCTTT	-	-	TRBV7-2	TRBJ1-1
CASSLGGPGHPNSPLHF	TGTGCCAGCAGCTTAGGGGGTCCGGGACATCCAAATTCACCCCTCCACTTT	-	-	TRBV11-3	TRBJ1-6
CATQRYSGADTGELFF	TGTGCCACCCAACGTTATAGCGGGGCGGACACCGGGGAGCTGTTTTTT	-	TRBD2	TRBV19	TRBJ2-2
CASSYLPEETQYF	TGTGCCAGCAGTTACTTACCGGAAGAGACCCAGTACTTC	-	-	TRBV6-5	TRBJ2-5
CSVQKQGASRSTGELFF	TGCAGCGTCCAAAAGCAGGGGGCGTCCCGTTCAACCGGGGAGCTGTTTTTT	few	TRBD1	TRBV29-1	TRBJ2-2
CAISVGTGAYNEQFF	TGTGCCATCAGTGTTGGGACAGGGGCCTACAATGAGCAGTTCTTC	-	TRBD1	TRBV10-3	TRBJ2-1
CASSPLAGGWNEQFF	TGTGCCAGCAGCCCCTTAGCGGGGGGGTGGAATGAGCAGTTCTTC	-	TRBD2	TRBV7-3	TRBJ2-1
CASSGRVALDEKLFF	TGTGCCAGCAGCGGACGGGTCGCCTTAGATGAAAAACTGTTTTTT	once	-	TRBV9	TRBJ1-4
CATSRDGLAREQYF	TGTGCCACCAGCAGAGATGGACTAGCCCGCGAGCAGTACTTC	-	TRBD2	TRBV15	TRBJ2-7
CATSGGQDNIQYF	TGTGCCACCAGTGGGGGACAGGACAACATTCAGTACTTC	-	TRBD1	TRBV5-4	TRBJ2-4
CASSSRGGTNYGYTF	TGCGCCAGCAGCTCCCGGGGGGGGACTAACTATGGCTACACCTTC	-	-	TRBV5-1	TRBJ1-2
CASSEWGQGKAFF	TGTGCCAGCAGCGAGTGGGGGCAGGGTAAGGCTTTCTTT	-	-	TRBV9	TRBJ1-1
CSALDRKNEQFF	TGCAGCGCCCTGGACAGAAAGAATGAGCAGTTCTTC	few	-	TRBV29-1	TRBJ2-1
CASSVLRSEQFF	TGTGCCAGCAGCGTTTTACGGTCGGAGCAGTTCTTC	-	-	TRBV9	TRBJ2-1
CSGATVLDTEAFF	TGCAGCGGCGCGACAGTGCTTGATACTGAAGCTTTCTTT	-	-	TRBV29-1	TRBJ1-1
CASSIFRPGGAMMEETQYF	TGTGCCAGTAGTATTTTCCGGCCCGGGGGGGCCATGATGGAGGAGACCCAGTACTTC	-	TRBD2	TRBV19	TRBJ2-5
CASSPPGGLNTEAFF	TGTGCCAGCAGCCCCCCAGGGGGCCTGAACACTGAAGCTTTCTTT	-	TRBD1	TRBV7-2	TRBJ1-1
CASSLQPGESYEQYF	TGCGCCAGCAGCCTCCAGCCAGGGGAGTCGTACGAGCAGTACTTC	-	-	TRBV4-3	TRBJ2-7
CASSPGLTWGETQYF	TGTGCCAGCAGCCCAGGACTAACTTGGGGAGAGACCCAGTACTTC	-	-	TRBV7-2	TRBJ2-5
CASSTGSGSLSEQYF	TGTGCCAGCAGCACGGGGAGCGGGAGCTTATCCGAGCAGTACTTC	-	TRBD2	TRBV6-5	TRBJ2-7
CASSPDLGVNTEAFF	TGTGCCAGCAGCCCAGATTTGGGCGTGAACACTGAAGCTTTCTTT	few	-	TRBV7-2	TRBJ1-1
CASYDHRDSPYEQYF	TGTGCCAGCTATGACCACCGGGACAGCCCCTACGAGCAGTACTTC	-	TRBD1	TRBV6-4	TRBJ2-7
CAISPGTLYEQYF	TGTGCCATCAGCCCCGGGACTCTCTACGAGCAGTACTTC	-	-	TRBV10-3	TRBJ2-7
CASSLPAGPYEQYF	TGTGCCAGCAGCTTACCCGCGGGTCCCTACGAGCAGTACTTC	-	-	TRBV7-2	TRBJ2-7
CASSEGHLAISLHF	TGTGCCAGCAGTGAGGGACACCTAGCAATCAGCCTCCATTTT	-	-	TRBV2	TRBJ1-5
CVSSGGVPRNQPQHF	TGTGTCAGCAGTGGCGGGGTTCCGAGGAATCAGCCCCAGCATTTT	-	-	TRBV6-1	TRBJ1-5
CAIRRASNTEAFF	TGTGCCATCAGGCGGGCTTCCAACACTGAAGCTTTCTTT	-	-	TRBV10-3	TRBJ1-1
CASSQVAGTPYEQYF	TGCGCCAGCAGCCAAGTCGCCGGGACACCCTACGAGCAGTACTTC	-	-	TRBV4-1	TRBJ2-7
CASSSPGDVQETQYF	TGTGCCAGCAGCTCCCCAGGGGACGTGCAAGAGACCCAGTACTTC	-	-	TRBV7-3	TRBJ2-5
CSTRTRRSYTF	TGCTCCACGAGGACTCGAAGAAGCTACACCTTC	-	-	TRBV20-1	TRBJ1-2
CASSFTPTGYEQYF	TGTGCCAGCAGTTTCACCCCGACAGGCTACGAGCAGTACTTC	-	-	TRBV6-5	TRBJ2-7
CASKQGPIESGYTF	TGCGCCAGCAAACAGGGCCCCATTGAGTCGGGCTACACCTTC	-	-	TRBV5-1	TRBJ1-2
CASSPGIYEQYF	TGTGCCAGCAGCCCCGGGATCTACGAGCAGTACTTC	-	-	TRBV7-8	TRBJ2-7
CASSPSGTPAYEQYF	TGCGCCAGCAGCCCTAGCGGTACACCGGCCTACGAGCAGTACTTC	-	TRBD2	TRBV4-3	TRBJ2-7
CASTPIPPPDTEAFF	TGTGCCAGCACCCCCATTCCACCCCCGGACACTGAAGCTTTCTTT	-	-	TRBV6-5	TRBJ1-1
CASSLLYLGSGSSYNEQFF	TGTGCCAGCAGTTTATTATATCTGGGTAGCGGGAGCTCCTACAATGAGCAGTTCTTC	once	TRBD2	TRBV28	TRBJ2-1
CASRPSGTDTQYF	TGTGCCAGCAGACCCTCCGGTACAGATACGCAGTATTTT	-	-	TRBV7-9	TRBJ2-3
CASSMDSSYTGELFF	TGTGCCAGTAGTATGGACAGCTCCTACACCGGGGAGCTGTTTTTT	once	-	TRBV19	TRBJ2-2
CASSLQVSYNEQFF	TGTGCCAGCAGTTTACAGGTCTCCTACAATGAGCAGTTCTTC	-	-	TRBV6-6	TRBJ2-1
CASSLQQEETQYF	TGTGCCAGCAGCCTACAACAGGAAGAGACCCAGTACTTC	-	-	TRBV5-4	TRBJ2-5
CASSRTRINQPQHF	TGCGCCAGCAGCCGAACGCGGATCAATCAGCCCCAGCATTTT	-	-	TRBV5-1	TRBJ1-5
CASSFGTGGYNEQFF	TGTGCCAGCAGCTTCGGGACAGGGGGCTACAATGAGCAGTTCTTC	-	TRBD1	TRBV7-6	TRBJ2-1
CASTLVEDSSYNEQFF	TGCGCCAGCACATTGGTTGAGGATAGCTCCTACAATGAGCAGTTCTTC	-	-	TRBV5-1	TRBJ2-1
CASSLSTGAGEKLFF	TGTGCCAGCAGTTTATCAACAGGGGCGGGTGAAAAACTGTTTTTT	-	TRBD1	TRBV28	TRBJ1-4
CASSWGTGYQPQHF	TGTGCCAGCAGCTGGGGGACAGGGTATCAGCCCCAGCATTTT	-	TRBD1	TRBV11-2	TRBJ1-5
CASSLVVISGDEQYF	TGTGCCAGCAGCTTGGTTGTGATCTCAGGGGACGAGCAGTACTTC	few	-	TRBV5-6	TRBJ2-7
CAWSVQSGLGQYF	TGTGCCTGGAGTGTACAGTCAGGACTAGGGCAGTACTTC	-	TRBD2	TRBV30	TRBJ2-7